This entry describes one T cell receptor (beta chain). The sample holds other DNA sequences that translate to the same CDR3. The sample comes from a study of memory B cells and T cells in multiple sclerosis. Using immunoSEQ multiplex PCR, the repertoire was profiled, and TCRdb retains in-frame clones only, with some absent. This sample carries around 14,000 clones, about 70% of them seen once, and the ten largest clones take roughly 2.2%. The V gene's germline CDR1 is SGHRS and CDR2 YFSETQ. The CDR3 has 12 amino acids. Trimming removed 5 bases from V and 3 bases from J, with 8 bases in between. The sequence was obtained from a human donor with multiple sclerosis. Sequenced input: memory (CD45RO+) CD4+ T cells from blood. The chain carries TRBV5-1 and TRBJ1-1, with D maybe TRBD1 (6 bases). As DNA, the CDR3 is TGCGCCAGCAGTACAGGGTACACTGAAGCTTTCTTT. It translates to CASSTGYTEAFF. The full variable domain, with the rest looked up from reference TRBV5-1 and TRBJ1-1, is KAGVTQTPRYLIKTRGQQVTLSCSPISGHRSVSWYQQTPGQGLQFLFEYFSETQRNKGNFPGRFSGRQFSNSRSEMNVSTLELGDSALYLCASSTGYTEAFFGQGTRLTVV.